This T cell receptor (beta chain) was recorded in a study of OX40 agonist ivuxolimab in advanced cancers. General study results and limits: Expanded clones belonging to CD8+ T cells outnumbered, on average, those of CD4+.

About this clone itself: Its antigen is still unknown.

Some clones are missing from TCRdb's copy, which holds only in-frame ones; the method was immunoSEQ multiplex PCR. The sample lists 35,000 to 45,000 clones, 85% to 90% occurring once. Germline V CDR1 and CDR2: SNHLY, FYNNEI. The CDR3 covers 15 residues. V lost 4 bases, J lost 5 bases, and 5 bases stayed unmatched. The genes are TRBV2 and TRBJ1-4; TRBD1 agrees at 9 bases. The material sequenced was CD4+ or CD8+ T cells sorted from blood, taken in a trial of the OX40 agonist ivuxolimab. The clonotype comes from an adult with an advanced solid tumor such as melanoma, head and neck, liver or kidney cancer. CDR3 sequence: CASSGTGGRNEKLFF. The DNA for the CDR3 is TGTGCCAGCAGTGGAACAGGGGGCCGGAATGAAAAACTGTTTTTT.